This record looks at one T cell receptor (beta chain) sequence and its context. This clone occurred a few times. Its antigen remains unidentified. No base quality values were provided; no much bigger clone lies one nucleotide off. The protocol used for the library was the immunoSEQ multiplex PCR assay. Alongside multiparametric flow cytometry, deep sequencing of rearranged TCR beta loci was used to profile the T cell repertoires. TCRdb re-hosts the immuneACCESS table, in-frame sequences only. Its copies lack some clones; in the studies checked, an unresolved V gene accounts for under half of them, and the cause for the rest is not known. The sample table shows over 35,000 clones, and around 84% are seen once. Jointly, the top ten make up 10% of the sample. According to the germline V gene (reference sequence), CDR1 reads GTSNPN and CDR2 reads SVGIG. V and J are truncated by 4 bases and 0 bases respectively, leaving an intervening sequence of 9 bases. From cysteine to phenylalanine, the CDR3 is 13 amino acids long. Left in the record is the CDR3 DNA by itself, 39 bases read in frame from the first base.

This record belongs to a study of lymphopenia after photon versus proton radiotherapy (dated by TCRdb to the late 2010s). For context, the study as a whole: The immunological effects of photon versus proton radiation therapy were compared in patients with gastrointestinal tumors who developed high-grade lymphopenia. The cohort comprised approximately 21 patients with gastrointestinal tumors who received either photon or proton therapy and then developed lymphopenia. The goal of the study was to describe how the two radiation modalities differ in their effects on the immune system.

The paper as a whole reports these results and caveats: Across the cohort, a larger post-nadir drop in TCR diversity was inversely correlated with overall survival time among patients who died. After the lymphocyte count nadir, repertoires from photon-treated patients showed oligoclonal expansion, particularly of CD8+ Temra cells, and this expansion drove the decline in diversity. Relative stability during treatment was observed in proton-treated patients, whereas loss of naive T cells and TCR diversity and gain of effector/memory populations were observed in photon-treated patients. The survival association was assessed only in patients who died, and the authors presented better survival with proton therapy as a possibility rather than a demonstrated result.

The sequence is built from TRBV30 and TRBJ1-1; the D segment cannot be called with confidence. The sample was peripheral blood, taken from a patient treated with proton-based radiotherapy. This receptor was obtained from a woman between 70 and 85 years old with pancreatic cancer. Some clones in this sample may be carry-over from other donors' samples. CDR3 protein: CAWTGRMNTEAFF. The DNA reads as follows: TGTGCCTGGACCGGAAGGATGAACACTGAAGCTTTCTTT.